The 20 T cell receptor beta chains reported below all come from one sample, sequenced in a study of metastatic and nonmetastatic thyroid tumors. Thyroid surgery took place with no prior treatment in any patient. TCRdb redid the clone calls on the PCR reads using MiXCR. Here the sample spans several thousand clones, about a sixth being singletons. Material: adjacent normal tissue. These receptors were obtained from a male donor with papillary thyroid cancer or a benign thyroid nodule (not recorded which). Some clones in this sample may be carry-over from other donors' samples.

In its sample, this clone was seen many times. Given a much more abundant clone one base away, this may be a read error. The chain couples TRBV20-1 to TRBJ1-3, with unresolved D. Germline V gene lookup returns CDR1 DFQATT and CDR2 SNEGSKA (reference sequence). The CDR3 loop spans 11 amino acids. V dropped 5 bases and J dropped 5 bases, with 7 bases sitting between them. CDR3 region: CSAWARNTIYF. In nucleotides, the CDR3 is TGCAGTGCTTGGGCTAGAAACACCATATATTTT.

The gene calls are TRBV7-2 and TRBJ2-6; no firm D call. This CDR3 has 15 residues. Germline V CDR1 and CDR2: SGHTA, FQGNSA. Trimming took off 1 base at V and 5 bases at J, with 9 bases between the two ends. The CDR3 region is CASSLGGPRANVLTF. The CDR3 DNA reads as TGTGCCAGCAGCTTAGGGGGTCCCAGGGCCAACGTCCTGACTTTC.

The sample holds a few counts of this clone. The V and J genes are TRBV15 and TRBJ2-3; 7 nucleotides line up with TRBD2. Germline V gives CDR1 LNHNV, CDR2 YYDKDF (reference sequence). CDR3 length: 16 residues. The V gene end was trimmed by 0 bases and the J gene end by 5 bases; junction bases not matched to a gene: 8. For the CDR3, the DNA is TGTGCCACCAGCAGAGAGGGGCGGGGGACCAAAGATACGCAGTATTTT. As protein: CATSREGRGTKDTQYF.

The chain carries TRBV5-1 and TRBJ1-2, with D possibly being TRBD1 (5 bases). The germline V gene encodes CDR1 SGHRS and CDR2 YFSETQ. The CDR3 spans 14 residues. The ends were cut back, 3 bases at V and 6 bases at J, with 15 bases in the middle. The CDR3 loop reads CASSSEGNRHGYTF. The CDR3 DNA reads TGCGCCAGCAGCTCGGAGGGAAACAGGCATGGCTACACCTTC.

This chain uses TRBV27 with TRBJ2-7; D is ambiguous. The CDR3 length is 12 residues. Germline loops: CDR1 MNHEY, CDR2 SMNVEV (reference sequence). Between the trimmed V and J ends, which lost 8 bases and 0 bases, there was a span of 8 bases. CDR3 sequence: CASFASSYEQYF. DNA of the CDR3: TGTGCCAGCTTCGCCTCCTCCTACGAGCAGTACTTC.

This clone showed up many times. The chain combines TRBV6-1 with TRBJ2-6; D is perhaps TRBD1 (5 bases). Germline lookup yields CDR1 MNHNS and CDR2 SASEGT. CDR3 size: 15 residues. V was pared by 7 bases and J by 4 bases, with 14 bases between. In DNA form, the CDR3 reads TGTGCCAGCATGACAGACCTCTCCGGGGCCAACGTCCTGACTTTC. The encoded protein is CASMTDLSGANVLTF.

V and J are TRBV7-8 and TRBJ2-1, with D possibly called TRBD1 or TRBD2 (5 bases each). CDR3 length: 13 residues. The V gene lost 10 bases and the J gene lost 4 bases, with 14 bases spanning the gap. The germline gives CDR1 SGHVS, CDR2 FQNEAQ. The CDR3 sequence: CATAGTIYNEQFF. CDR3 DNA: TGTGCCACCGCCGGGACCATTTACAATGAGCAGTTCTTC.

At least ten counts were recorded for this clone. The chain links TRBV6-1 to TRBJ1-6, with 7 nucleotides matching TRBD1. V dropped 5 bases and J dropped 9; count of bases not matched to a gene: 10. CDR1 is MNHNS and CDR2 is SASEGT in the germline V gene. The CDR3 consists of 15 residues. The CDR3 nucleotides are TGTGCCAGCAGTCTGGAAGGGGGCGTGGGTTCACCCCTCCACTTT. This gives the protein CASSLEGGVGSPLHF.

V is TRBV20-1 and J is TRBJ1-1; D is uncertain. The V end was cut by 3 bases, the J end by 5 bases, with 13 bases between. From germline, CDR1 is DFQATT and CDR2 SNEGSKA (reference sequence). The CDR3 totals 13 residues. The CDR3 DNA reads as TGCAGTGCTAGTCCAAGGTTCGTTACTGAAGCTTTCTTT. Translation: CSASPRFVTEAFF.

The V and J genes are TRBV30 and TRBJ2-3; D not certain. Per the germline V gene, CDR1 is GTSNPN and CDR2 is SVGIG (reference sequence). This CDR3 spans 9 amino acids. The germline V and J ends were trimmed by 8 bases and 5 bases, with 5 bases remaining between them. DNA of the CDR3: TGTGCCGTGGGAGATACGCAGTATTTT. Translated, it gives CAVGDTQYF.

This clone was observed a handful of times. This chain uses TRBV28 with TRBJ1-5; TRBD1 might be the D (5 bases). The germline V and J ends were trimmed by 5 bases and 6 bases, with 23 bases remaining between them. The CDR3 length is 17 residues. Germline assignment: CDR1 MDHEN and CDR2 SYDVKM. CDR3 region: CASSPRGLTPRSQPQHF. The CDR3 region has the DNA TGTGCCAGCAGTCCACGGGGGTTAACACCCAGGAGTCAGCCCCAGCATTTT.

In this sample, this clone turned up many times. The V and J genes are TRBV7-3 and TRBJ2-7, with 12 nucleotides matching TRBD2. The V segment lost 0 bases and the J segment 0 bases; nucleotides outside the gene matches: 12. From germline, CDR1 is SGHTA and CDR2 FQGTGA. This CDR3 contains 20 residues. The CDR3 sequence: CASSLTPRLAGERSSYEQYF. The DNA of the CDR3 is TGTGCCAGCAGCTTAACGCCCCGACTAGCGGGAGAGAGGAGCTCCTACGAGCAGTACTTC.

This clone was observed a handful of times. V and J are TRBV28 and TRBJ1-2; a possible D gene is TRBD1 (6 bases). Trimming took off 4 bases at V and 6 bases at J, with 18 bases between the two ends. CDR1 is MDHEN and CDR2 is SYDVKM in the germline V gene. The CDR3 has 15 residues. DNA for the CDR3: TGTGCCAGCAGTTCCCTAGGGGGGGCCGAGGATGGCTACACCTTC. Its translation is CASSSLGGAEDGYTF.

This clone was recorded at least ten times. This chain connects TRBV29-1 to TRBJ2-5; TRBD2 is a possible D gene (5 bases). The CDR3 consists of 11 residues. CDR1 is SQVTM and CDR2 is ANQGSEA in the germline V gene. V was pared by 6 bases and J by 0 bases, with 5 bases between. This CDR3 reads CSVGDQETQYF. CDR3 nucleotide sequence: TGCAGCGTCGGGGACCAAGAGACCCAGTACTTC.

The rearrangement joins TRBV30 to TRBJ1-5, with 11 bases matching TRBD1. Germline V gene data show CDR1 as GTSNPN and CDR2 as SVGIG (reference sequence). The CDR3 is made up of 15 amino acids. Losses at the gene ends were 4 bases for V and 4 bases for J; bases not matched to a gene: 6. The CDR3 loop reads CAWTLGQGANQPQHF. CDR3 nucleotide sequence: TGTGCCTGGACGTTAGGACAGGGGGCAAATCAGCCCCAGCATTTT.

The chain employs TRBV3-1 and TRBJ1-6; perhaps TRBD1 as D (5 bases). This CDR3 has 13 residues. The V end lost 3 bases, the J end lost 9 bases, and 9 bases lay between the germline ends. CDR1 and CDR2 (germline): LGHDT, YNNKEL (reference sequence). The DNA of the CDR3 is TGTGCCAGCAGCCATGGGGGAAGTTCACCCCTCCACTTT. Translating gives CASSHGGSSPLHF. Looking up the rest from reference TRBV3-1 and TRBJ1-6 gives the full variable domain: DTAVSQTPKYLVTQMGNDKSIKCEQNLGHDTMYWYKQDSKKFLKIMFSYNNKELIINETVPNRFSPKSPDKAHLNLHINSLELGDSAVYFCASSHGGSSPLHFGNGTRLTVT.

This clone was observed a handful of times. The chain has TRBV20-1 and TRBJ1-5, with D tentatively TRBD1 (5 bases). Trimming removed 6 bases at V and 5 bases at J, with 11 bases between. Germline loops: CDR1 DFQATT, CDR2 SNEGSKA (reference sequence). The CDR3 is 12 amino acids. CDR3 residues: CSALQGYQPQHF. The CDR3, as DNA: TGCAGTGCCCTGCAGGGCTATCAGCCCCAGCATTTT.

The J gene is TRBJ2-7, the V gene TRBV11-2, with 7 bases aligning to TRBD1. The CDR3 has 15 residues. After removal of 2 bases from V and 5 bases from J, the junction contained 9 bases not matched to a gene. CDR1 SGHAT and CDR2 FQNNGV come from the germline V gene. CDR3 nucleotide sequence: TGTGCCAGCAGCTTAAAACCGACAGGGTCCCACGAGCAGTACTTC. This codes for CASSLKPTGSHEQYF.

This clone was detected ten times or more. In nucleotides, the CDR3 is TGTGCCAGCAGCCCCTTAAATATGGGAAACACCATATATTTT. It codes for CASSPLNMGNTIYF. The chain is built from TRBV6-1 and TRBJ1-3, with D uncertain. The CDR3 is 14 amino acids. Looked up from germline, CDR1 is MNHNS and CDR2 is SASEGT. Trimming took off 6 bases at V and 4 bases at J, with 13 bases between the two ends.

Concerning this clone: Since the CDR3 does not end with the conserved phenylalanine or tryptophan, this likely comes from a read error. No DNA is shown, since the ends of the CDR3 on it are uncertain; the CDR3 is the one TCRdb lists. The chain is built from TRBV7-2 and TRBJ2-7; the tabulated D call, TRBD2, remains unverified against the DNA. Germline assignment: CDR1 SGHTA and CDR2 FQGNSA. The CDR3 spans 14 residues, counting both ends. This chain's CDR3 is CASSAHSGPYEQRL.